This entry is about one T cell receptor (beta chain). PCR involved 60 Vbeta and 13 Jbeta primers. The method was immunoSEQ multiplex PCR; TCRdb's version includes in-frame clones alone and lacks a portion of them. Among about 150,000 clones listed, approximately 80% were seen once. The data are from a study of cytomegalovirus exposure and HLA in healthy donors. The germline V gene has CDR1 SGHAT and CDR2 FQNNGV. The CDR3 spans 16 residues. Deletions cut 2 bases from V and 6 bases from J, with 19 bases between. The sample consisted of PBMCs. The chain carries TRBV11-2 and TRBJ1-1, with D possibly being TRBD1 (6 bases). The receptor was derived from a man between 18 and 29 years old in good health and CMV-seronegative. In DNA form, the CDR3 reads TGTGCCAGCAGCTTAATTTTAGGACAGAAGTCCCCTGAAGCTTTCTTT. Translating gives CASSLILGQKSPEAFF.